This TCR beta chain was profiled in a study of blood T cell repertoires in COVID-19. On the study more broadly: Samples of COVID-19 (acute and convalescent) were obtained from the United States, Italy and Spain. PBMCs, B-cell-depleted T cells, or T cells provided the cDNA or gDNA that made up the material.

Patients from Seattle were sampled longitudinally, starting during active infection. Assay used: immunoSEQ multiplex PCR; TCRdb lists only in-frame clones, some missing. The sample holds about 260,000 clones; 80% to 90% are singletons and the top ten take about 9.4%. This clone was found once. The junction departs from germline at one end; a sequencing error may be responsible. The CDR3 has 13 residues. Specimen: peripheral blood. The receptor's source is a woman aged 70-85 years with COVID-19, enrolled during active disease. The V call is TRBV12-3 or TRBV12-4, the J call TRBJ2-2; D remains ambiguous. The CDR3 reads CASSFRVDGELFF. The CDR3 bases are TGTGCCAGTAGTTTCCGCGTTGACGGGGAGCTGTTTTTT.